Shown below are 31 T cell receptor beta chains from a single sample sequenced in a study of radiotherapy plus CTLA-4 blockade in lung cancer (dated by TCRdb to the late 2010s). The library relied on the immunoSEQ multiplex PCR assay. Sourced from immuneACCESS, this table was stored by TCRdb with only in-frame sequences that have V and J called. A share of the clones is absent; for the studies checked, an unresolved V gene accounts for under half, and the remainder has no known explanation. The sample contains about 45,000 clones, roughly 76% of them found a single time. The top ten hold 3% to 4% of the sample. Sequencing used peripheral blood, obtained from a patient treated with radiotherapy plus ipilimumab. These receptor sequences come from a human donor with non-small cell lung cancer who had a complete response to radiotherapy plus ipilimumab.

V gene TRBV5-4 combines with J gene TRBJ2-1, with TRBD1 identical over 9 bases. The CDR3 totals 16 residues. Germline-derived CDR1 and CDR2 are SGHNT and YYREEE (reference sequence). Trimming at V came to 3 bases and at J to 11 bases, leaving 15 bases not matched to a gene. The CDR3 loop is CASSSAGTGKKGQQFF. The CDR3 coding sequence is TGTGCCAGCAGCTCGGCCGGGACAGGGAAGAAGGGTCAGCAGTTCTTC.

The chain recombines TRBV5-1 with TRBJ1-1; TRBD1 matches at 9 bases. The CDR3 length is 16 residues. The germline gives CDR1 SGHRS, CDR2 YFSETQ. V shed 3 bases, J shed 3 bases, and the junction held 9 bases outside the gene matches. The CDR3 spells CASSSLGRTGDTEAFF. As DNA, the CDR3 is TGCGCCAGCAGCTCTTTGGGGCGGACAGGGGACACTGAAGCTTTCTTT.

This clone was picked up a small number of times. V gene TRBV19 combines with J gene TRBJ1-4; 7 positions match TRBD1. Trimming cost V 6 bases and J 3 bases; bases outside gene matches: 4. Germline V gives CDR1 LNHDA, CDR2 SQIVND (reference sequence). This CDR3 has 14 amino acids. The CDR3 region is CASRNRGSNEKLFF. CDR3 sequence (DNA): TGTGCCAGTAGAAACAGGGGTTCTAATGAAAAACTGTTTTTT.

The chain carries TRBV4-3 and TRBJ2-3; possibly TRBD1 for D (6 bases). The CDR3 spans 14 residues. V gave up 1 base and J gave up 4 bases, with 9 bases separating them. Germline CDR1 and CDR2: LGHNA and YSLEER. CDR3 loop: CASSQGTDADTQYF. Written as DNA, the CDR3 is TGCGCCAGCAGCCAAGGGACAGATGCAGATACGCAGTATTTT.

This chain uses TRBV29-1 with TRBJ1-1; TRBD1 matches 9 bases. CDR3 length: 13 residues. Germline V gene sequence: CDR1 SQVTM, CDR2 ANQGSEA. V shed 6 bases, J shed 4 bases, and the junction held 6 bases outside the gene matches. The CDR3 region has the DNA TGCAGCGTGAGAACAGGGGGCGGCACTGAAGCTTTCTTT. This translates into CSVRTGGGTEAFF. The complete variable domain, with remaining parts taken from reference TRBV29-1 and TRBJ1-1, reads SAVISQKPSRDICQRGTSLTIQCQVDSQVTMMFWYRQQPGQSLTLIATANQGSEATYESGFVIDKFPISRPNLTFSTLTVSNMSPEDSSIYLCSVRTGGGTEAFFGQGTRLTVV.

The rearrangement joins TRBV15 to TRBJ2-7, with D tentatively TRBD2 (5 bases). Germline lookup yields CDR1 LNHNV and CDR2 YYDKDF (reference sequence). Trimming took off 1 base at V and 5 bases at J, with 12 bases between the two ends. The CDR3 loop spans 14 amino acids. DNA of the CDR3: TGTGCCACCAGCAGAGGAGGTAGAGGGAACGAGCAGTACTTC. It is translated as CATSRGGRGNEQYF.

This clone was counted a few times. CDR3 nucleotide sequence: TGTGCCAGCAGTTCCGACTGGAATCAGCCCCAGCATTTT. Residues: CASSSDWNQPQHF. This chain uses TRBV28 with TRBJ1-5, with D uncertain. CDR3 length equals 13 residues. V was shortened by 4 bases and J by 4 bases, with 8 bases between the two germline ends. Germline values: CDR1 MDHEN, CDR2 SYDVKM.

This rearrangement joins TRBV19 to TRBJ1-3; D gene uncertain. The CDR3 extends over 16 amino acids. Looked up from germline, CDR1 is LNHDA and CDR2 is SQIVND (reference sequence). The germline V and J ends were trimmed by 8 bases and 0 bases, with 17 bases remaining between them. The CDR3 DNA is TGTGCCAGTTCGACCGGAGACTTGAGCTCTGGAAACACCATATATTTT. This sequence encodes CASSTGDLSSGNTIYF.

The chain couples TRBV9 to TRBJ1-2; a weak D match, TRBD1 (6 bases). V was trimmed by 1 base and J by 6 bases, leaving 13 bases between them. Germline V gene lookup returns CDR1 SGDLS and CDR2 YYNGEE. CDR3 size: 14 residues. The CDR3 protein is CASSVRAGADGYTF. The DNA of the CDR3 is TGTGCCAGCAGCGTAAGGGCAGGGGCGGATGGCTACACCTTC. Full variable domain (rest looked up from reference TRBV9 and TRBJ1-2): DSGVTQTPKHLITATGQRVTLRCSPRSGDLSVYWYQQSLDQGLQFLIQYYNGEERAKGNILERFSAQQFPDLHSELNLSSLELGDSALYFCASSVRAGADGYTFGSGTRLTVV.

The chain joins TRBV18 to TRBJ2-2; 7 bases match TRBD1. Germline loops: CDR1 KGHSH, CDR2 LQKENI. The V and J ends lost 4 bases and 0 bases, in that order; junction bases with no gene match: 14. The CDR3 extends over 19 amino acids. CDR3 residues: CASSLRNGRQGTNTGELFF. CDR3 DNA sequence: TGTGCCAGCTCACTAAGGAATGGTCGACAGGGCACGAACACCGGGGAGCTGTTTTTT.

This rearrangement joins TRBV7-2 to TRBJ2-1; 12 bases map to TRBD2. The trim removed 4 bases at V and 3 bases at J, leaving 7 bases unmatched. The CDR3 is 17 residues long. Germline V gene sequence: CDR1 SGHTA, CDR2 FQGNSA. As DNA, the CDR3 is TGTGCCAGCAGCTCCAAACTAGCGGGGGGATACTACAATGAGCAGTTCTTC. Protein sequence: CASSSKLAGGYYNEQFF.

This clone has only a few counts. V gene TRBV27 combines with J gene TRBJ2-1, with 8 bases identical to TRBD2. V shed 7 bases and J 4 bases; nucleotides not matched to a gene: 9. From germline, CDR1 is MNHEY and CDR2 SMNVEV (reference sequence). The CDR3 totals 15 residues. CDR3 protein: CASNPSRGGYNEQFF. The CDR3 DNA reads TGTGCCAGCAACCCCTCTCGCGGGGGGTACAATGAGCAGTTCTTC.

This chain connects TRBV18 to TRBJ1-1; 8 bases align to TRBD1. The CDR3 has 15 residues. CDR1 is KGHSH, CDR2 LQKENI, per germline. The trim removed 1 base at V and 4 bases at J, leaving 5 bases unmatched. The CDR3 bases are TGTGCCAGCTCACCACAGCGACAGGGGAGCACTGAAGCTTTCTTT. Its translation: CASSPQRQGSTEAFF.

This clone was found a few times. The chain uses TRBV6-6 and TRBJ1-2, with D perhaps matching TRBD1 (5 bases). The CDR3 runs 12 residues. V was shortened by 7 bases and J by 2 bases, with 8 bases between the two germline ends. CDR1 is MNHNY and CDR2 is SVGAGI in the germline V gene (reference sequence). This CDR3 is CASTAGNYGYTF. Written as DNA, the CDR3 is TGTGCCAGCACCGCAGGGAACTATGGCTACACCTTC.

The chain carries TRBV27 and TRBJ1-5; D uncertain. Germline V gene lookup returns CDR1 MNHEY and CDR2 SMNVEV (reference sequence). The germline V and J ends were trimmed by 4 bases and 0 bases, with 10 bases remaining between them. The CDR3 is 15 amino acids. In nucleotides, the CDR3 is TGTGCCAGCAGTTCCTACCCCGGTAGCAATCAGCCCCAGCATTTT. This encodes CASSSYPGSNQPQHF.

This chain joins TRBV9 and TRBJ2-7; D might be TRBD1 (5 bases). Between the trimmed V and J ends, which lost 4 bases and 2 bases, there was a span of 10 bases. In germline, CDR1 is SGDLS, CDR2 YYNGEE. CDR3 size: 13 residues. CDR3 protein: CASSPGHPYEQYF. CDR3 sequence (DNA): TGTGCCAGCAGCCCCGGACACCCCTACGAGCAGTACTTC.

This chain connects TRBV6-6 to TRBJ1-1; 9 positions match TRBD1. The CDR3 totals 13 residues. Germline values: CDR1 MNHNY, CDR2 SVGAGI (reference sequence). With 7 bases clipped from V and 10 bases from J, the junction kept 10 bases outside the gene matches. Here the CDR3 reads CASTLTGTGIAFF. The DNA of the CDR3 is TGTGCCAGCACCTTAACCGGGACAGGGATAGCTTTCTTT.

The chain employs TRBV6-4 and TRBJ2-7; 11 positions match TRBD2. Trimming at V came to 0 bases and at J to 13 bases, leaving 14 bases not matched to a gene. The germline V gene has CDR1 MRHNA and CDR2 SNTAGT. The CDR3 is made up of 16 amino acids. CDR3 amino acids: CASSDSGQTSGVRVYF. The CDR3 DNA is TGTGCCAGCAGTGACTCGGGGCAGACTAGCGGGGTGCGAGTCTACTTC.

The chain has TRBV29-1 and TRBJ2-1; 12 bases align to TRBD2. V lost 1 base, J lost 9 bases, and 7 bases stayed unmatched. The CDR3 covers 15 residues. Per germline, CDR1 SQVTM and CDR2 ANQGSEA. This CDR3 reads CSVEGTSGINREQFF. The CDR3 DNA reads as TGCAGCGTTGAAGGGACTAGCGGGATTAACCGTGAGCAGTTCTTC.

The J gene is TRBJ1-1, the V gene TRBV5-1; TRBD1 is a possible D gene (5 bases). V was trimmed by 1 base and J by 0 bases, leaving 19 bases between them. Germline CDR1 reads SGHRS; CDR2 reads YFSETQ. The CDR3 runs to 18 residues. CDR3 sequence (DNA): TGCGCCAGCAGCTTGTCACCTGTCATGGGGACTTTGAACACTGAAGCTTTCTTT. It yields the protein CASSLSPVMGTLNTEAFF.

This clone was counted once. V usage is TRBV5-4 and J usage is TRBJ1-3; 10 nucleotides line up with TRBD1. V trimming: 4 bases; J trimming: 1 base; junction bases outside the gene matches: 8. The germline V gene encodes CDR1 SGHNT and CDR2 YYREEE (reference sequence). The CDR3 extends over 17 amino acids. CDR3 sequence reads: CASSAGQGSMSGNTIYF. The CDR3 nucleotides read TGTGCCAGCAGCGCGGGACAGGGGAGTATGTCTGGAAACACCATATATTTT.

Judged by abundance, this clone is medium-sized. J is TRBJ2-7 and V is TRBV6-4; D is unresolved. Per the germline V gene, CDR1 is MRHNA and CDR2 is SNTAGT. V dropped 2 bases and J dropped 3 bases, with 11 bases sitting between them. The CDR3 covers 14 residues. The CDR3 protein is CASSDVLRYYEQYF. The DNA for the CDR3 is TGTGCCAGCAGTGACGTTCTCCGCTACTACGAGCAGTACTTC.

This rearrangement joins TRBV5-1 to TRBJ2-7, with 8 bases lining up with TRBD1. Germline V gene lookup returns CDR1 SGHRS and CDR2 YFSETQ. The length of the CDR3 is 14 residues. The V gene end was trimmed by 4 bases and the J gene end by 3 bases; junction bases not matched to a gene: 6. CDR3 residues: CASSPTGGNYEQYF. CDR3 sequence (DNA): TGCGCCAGCAGCCCCACAGGGGGAAACTACGAGCAGTACTTC.

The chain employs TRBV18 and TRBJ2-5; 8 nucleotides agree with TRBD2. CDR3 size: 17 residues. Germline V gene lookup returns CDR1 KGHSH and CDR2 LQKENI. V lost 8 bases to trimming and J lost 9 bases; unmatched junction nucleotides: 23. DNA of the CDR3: TGTGCCAGCCTTCACCAGCCGCTAGCGGGCCGCCAAGGGGCCCAGTACTTC. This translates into CASLHQPLAGRQGAQYF.

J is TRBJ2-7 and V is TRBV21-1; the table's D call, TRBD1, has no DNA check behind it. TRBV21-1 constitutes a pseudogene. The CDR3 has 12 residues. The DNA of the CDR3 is TGTGCCAGCAGACACCTCTCCTACGAGCAGTACTTC. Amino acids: CASRHLSYEQYF.

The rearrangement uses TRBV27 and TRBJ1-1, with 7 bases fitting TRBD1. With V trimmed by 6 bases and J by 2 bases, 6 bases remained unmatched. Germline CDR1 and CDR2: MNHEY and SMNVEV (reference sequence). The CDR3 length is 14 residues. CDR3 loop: CASSKQGPNTEAFF. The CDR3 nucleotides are TGTGCCAGCAGCAAACAGGGGCCCAACACTGAAGCTTTCTTT.

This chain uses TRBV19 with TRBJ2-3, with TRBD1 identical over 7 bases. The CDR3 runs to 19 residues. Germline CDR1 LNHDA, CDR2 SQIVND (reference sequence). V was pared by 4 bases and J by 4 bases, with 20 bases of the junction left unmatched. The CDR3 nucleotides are TGTGCCAGTAGTACGACAGGGCTTCTTTCGCCGTCGGAGGCAGATACGCAGTATTTT. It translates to CASSTTGLLSPSEADTQYF.

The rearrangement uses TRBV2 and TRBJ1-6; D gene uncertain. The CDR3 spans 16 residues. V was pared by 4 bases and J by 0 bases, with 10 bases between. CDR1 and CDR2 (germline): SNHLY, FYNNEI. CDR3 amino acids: CASSGPASSYNSPLHF. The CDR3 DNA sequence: TGTGCCAGCAGTGGACCAGCGAGCTCCTATAATTCACCCCTCCACTTT.

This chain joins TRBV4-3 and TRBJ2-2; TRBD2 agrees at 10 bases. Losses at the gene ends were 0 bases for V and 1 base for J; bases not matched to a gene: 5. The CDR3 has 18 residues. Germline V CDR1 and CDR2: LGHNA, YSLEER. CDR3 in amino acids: CASSQEERGGLNTGELFF. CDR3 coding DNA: TGCGCCAGCAGCCAAGAGGAGCGGGGGGGCCTGAACACCGGGGAGCTGTTTTTT.

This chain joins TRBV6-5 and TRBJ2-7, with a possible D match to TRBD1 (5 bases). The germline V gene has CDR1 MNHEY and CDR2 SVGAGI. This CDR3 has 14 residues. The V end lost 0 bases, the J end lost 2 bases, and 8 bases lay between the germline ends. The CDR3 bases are TGTGCCAGCAGTTACTCGCCGACAGCCTACGAGCAGTACTTC. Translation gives CASSYSPTAYEQYF.

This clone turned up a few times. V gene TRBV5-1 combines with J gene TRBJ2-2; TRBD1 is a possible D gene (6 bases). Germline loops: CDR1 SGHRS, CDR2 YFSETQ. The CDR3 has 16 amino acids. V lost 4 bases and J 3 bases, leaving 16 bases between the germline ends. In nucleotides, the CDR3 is TGCGCCAGCAGCCCCCTTATCGGACAGCACACCGGGGAGCTGTTTTTT. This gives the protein CASSPLIGQHTGELFF.